This passage covers 31 T cell receptor beta chains from one sample sequenced in a study of tumor and adjacent non-tumor tissue in lung cancer. No cell sorting was done before RNA was extracted from the tissue. More than 3 cm separated this lung sample from the edge of the tumor. A modified ARM-PCR protocol with three rounds of nested PCR amplified TCRbeta. TCRdb independently ran MiXCR on the multiplex PCR reads; one entry per CDR3 protein. The sample lists around 75,000 distinct CDR3 sequences, about two thirds occurring once. Sequenced input: distant non-tumor lung tissue. These receptors all come from a woman aged 50 to 60 with non-small cell lung cancer.

A remark on this clonotype: Its ends do not fully match the called genes, so a read error is possible. The V call is TRBV11-2, the J call TRBJ2-1; a weak D match, TRBD2 (6 bases). The CDR3 consists of 15 residues. Germline V lookup: CDR1 SGHAT, CDR2 FQNNGV. In DNA, the CDR3 is TGTACCAGCAGCTTCGTAGCGGACGCCTACAATGAGCAGTTATTC. Amino acid sequence: CTSSFVADAYNEQLF. Combining the CDR3 with reference TRBV11-2 and TRBJ2-1 gives the whole variable domain EAGVAQSPRYKIIEKRQSVAFWCNPISGHATLYWYQQILGQGPKLLIQFQNNGVVDDSQLPKDRFSAERLKGVDSTLKIQPAKLEDSAVYLCTSSFVADAYNEQLFGPGTRLTVL.

This clonotype was found many times. J is TRBJ1-1 and V is TRBV6-1; TRBD1 agrees at 7 bases. CDR1 and CDR2 (germline): MNHNS, SASEGT. This CDR3 contains 15 residues. V lost 6 bases, J lost 5 bases, and 12 bases stayed unmatched. CDR3 bases: TGTGCCAGCAGCCCCGCAGGGGGAGGACAAACTGAAGCTTTCTTT. This codes for CASSPAGGGQTEAFF.

For this clonotype: A much larger clone differs from this one at a single base, so this may be a read error. The chain couples TRBV29-1 to TRBJ2-1; D not resolved. The CDR3 extends over 10 amino acids. Deletions cut 6 bases from V and 6 bases from J, with 6 bases between. Germline V gene lookup returns CDR1 SQVTM and CDR2 ANQGSEA. CDR3 coding DNA: TGCAGCGTGGATGGCAATGAGCAGTTCTTC. It codes for CSVDGNEQFF.

In regard to this clonotype: A much more abundant neighbour one base away suggests this may be a read error. This rearrangement joins TRBV6-2 or TRBV6-3 to TRBJ2-7; no clear D gene. This CDR3 is built from 14 residues. Germline V gene data show CDR1 as MNHEY and CDR2 as SVGEGT. CDR3: CATSPHIGFYEQYF. The CDR3, as DNA: TGTGCCACCAGTCCCCATATTGGCTTCTACGAGCAGTACTTC.

This clonotype has a count of ten or more. J is TRBJ1-1 and V is TRBV10-3; possible D gene TRBD1, 6 bases. Germline V gene data show CDR1 as ENHRY and CDR2 as SYGVKD. CDR3 size: 15 residues. V lost 6 bases, J lost 5 bases, and 19 bases lay in between. CDR3 amino acids: CAIRGTVLGGTEAFF. DNA of the CDR3: TGTGCCATCAGGGGAACAGTGTTAGGGGGAACTGAAGCTTTCTTT.

This clonotype has only one observation. Germline is not matched at one junction end, which may reflect a read error. The chain employs TRBV11-2 and TRBJ2-7, with a tentative D call TRBD1 (6 bases). CDR3 length: 15 amino acids. CDR1 and CDR2 (germline): SGHAT, FQNNGV. CDR3 region: CANSLAQGGAYEQYF. The CDR3 nucleotides read TGTGCCAACAGCTTAGCACAGGGCGGTGCCTATGAGCAGTACTTC.

Note on this clonotype: An end of the junction does not agree with germline; a read error may underlie this. The chain employs TRBV20-1 and TRBJ2-7; 7 bases align to TRBD2. This CDR3 region has 13 residues. Germline CDR1 is DFQATT and CDR2 is SNEGSKA (reference sequence). The CDR3 loop reads CNARASGGYEQYF. CDR3 nucleotide sequence: TGCAATGCTAGAGCATCGGGAGGCTACGAGCAGTACTTC.

Comments on this clonotype: Relative to the germline gene, one junction end is altered; a read error may explain this. The CDR3 spells CVSSARTKTSTDTQYF. In DNA form, the CDR3 reads TGTGTCAGCAGCGCCAGGACTAAAACTAGCACAGATACGCAGTATTTT. V usage is TRBV5-6 and J usage is TRBJ2-3, with TRBD2 as a possible D gene (6 bases). Germline CDR1 and CDR2: SGHDT and YYEEEE. The CDR3 length is 16 residues.

This clonotype was recorded once. Mismatch with germline at one junction end may stem from a read error. This chain connects TRBV11-3 to TRBJ2-1, with 8 bases fitting TRBD1. There are 13 residues in the CDR3. In germline, CDR1 is SGHNT, CDR2 YENEEA. In DNA, the CDR3 is TGTGTCAGCAGCTTAGCAGGGGGCAATGGGCAGTTCTTC. It is translated as CVSSLAGGNGQFF.

Note on this clonotype: In this CDR3 the conserved last residue, phenylalanine or tryptophan, is missing, so a read error is likely. This chain links TRBV20-1 with TRBJ2-1; 7 bases agree with TRBD2. The germline V gene encodes CDR1 DFQATT and CDR2 SNEGSKA (reference sequence). The CDR3 is 15 residues long. Unmatched junction bases numbered 17, after V lost 7 bases and J lost 8 bases. This CDR3 reads CSVLGTNGLTDEQFL. CDR3 DNA: TGCAGTGTGCTTGGGACTAACGGACTCACGGATGAGCAGTTCCTC.

A word on this clonotype: One junction end does not reproduce the germline sequence, and a read error may be involved. The chain has TRBV28 and TRBJ1-5; D perhaps matches TRBD1 (5 bases). The CDR3 totals 16 residues. Germline loops: CDR1 MDHEN, CDR2 SYDVKM. CDR3 loop: CVGSLTSRVTNQAQHF. CDR3 DNA: TGTGTCGGCAGTCTAACAAGCAGGGTTACGAATCAGGCCCAGCATTTT. The full variable domain, completed using reference TRBV28 and TRBJ1-5, is DVKVTQSSRYLVKRTGEKVFLECVQDMDHENMFWYRQDPGLGLRLIYFSYDVKMKEKGDIPEGYSVSREKKERFSLILESASTNQTSMYLCVGSLTSRVTNQAQHFGDGTRLSIL.

The chain recombines TRBV7-8 with TRBJ2-7; 10 positions agree with TRBD1. In germline, CDR1 is SGHVS, CDR2 FQNEAQ. The trim removed 8 bases at V and 4 bases at J, leaving 20 bases unmatched. This CDR3 spans 18 amino acids. The CDR3 reads CASGDGTGALIHIYEQYF. DNA of the CDR3: TGTGCCAGCGGGGACGGGACAGGGGCCCTCATTCACATTTACGAGCAGTACTTC.

As to this clonotype: One junction end does not reproduce the germline sequence, and a read error may be involved. This sequence joins TRBV6-1 and TRBJ2-1; 10 nucleotides agree with TRBD2. Germline-derived CDR1 and CDR2 are MNHNS and SASEGT. The CDR3 extends over 15 amino acids. This chain's CDR3 is CASSTAGGPYNEQSF. CDR3 nucleotides: TGTGCCAGCAGTACAGCGGGAGGGCCATACAATGAGCAGTCCTTC.

This clonotype was counted ten times or more. The V and J genes are TRBV6-6 and TRBJ2-1; D possibly matches TRBD1 or TRBD2 (5 bases each). Between the trimmed V and J ends, which lost 0 bases and 16 bases, there was a span of 22 bases. The CDR3 sequence is 15 residues long. The germline gives CDR1 MNHNY, CDR2 SVGAGI (reference sequence). The CDR3 reads CASSYSPNREQGDFF. The CDR3 nucleotides read TGTGCCAGCAGTTACTCCCCAAATAGGGAGCAGGGTGATTTCTTC.

Regarding this clonotype: The conserved phenylalanine or tryptophan normally closing the CDR3 is absent here, so this likely arose from a read error. J is TRBJ2-1 and V is TRBV20-1; 15 nucleotides align to TRBD2. J gave up 9 bases and V 4 bases, and 10 bases lay outside the gene matches. The CDR3 is 16 amino acids. CDR1 DFQATT and CDR2 SNEGSKA come from the germline V gene (reference sequence). The CDR3 loop reads CSANSPGLAGGSEQFS. DNA of the CDR3: TGCAGTGCTAATTCCCCGGGACTAGCGGGAGGCAGTGAGCAGTTCTCC.

On this clonotype: Being one base from a much bigger clone, this may be a read error. This chain links TRBV20-1 with TRBJ2-3; TRBD2 matches 11 bases. From germline, CDR1 is DFQATT and CDR2 SNEGSKA (reference sequence). CDR3 length: 15 residues. The CDR3 protein is CIASTSGVLEDTQYF. The CDR3 bases are TGCATTGCTTCGACTAGCGGGGTGTTGGAAGATACGCAGTATTTT.

Points on this clonotype: Given a much more abundant clone one base away, this may be a read error. The chain couples TRBV10-3 to TRBJ2-1, with 9 bases that match TRBD1. Germline CDR1 ENHRY, CDR2 SYGVKD. The CDR3 covers 14 residues. This CDR3 reads CVIQTDRGYNEQFF. The CDR3 DNA follows: TGTGTCATCCAAACGGACAGGGGCTACAATGAGCAGTTCTTC.

At least ten counts were recorded for this clonotype. V usage is TRBV12-3 or TRBV12-4 and J usage is TRBJ2-1; D is unclear. V lost 4 bases, J lost 8 bases, and 12 bases lay in between. The CDR3 has 13 amino acids. CDR3 nucleotides: TGTGCCAGCAGTTCGGGCCCTTGGGATGAGCAGTTCTTC. Translated, it gives CASSSGPWDEQFF.

The rearrangement links TRBV11-2 to TRBJ2-1, with 8 positions matching TRBD1. CDR3 length: 13 residues. Per the germline V gene, CDR1 is SGHAT and CDR2 is FQNNGV. The CDR3 region is CISSSGQGNEQFF. CDR3 DNA sequence: TGTATCAGCAGCTCAGGACAGGGCAATGAGCAGTTCTTC.

Turning to this clonotype: A much larger clone differs from this one at a single base, so this may be a read error. The chain employs TRBV6-6 and TRBJ2-4; 8 bases line up with TRBD2. V shed 8 bases and J 0 bases; nucleotides not matched to a gene: 12. The germline gives CDR1 MNHNY, CDR2 SVGAGI (reference sequence). CDR3 size: 17 residues. Here the CDR3 reads CASLLVAGRLAKNIQYF. CDR3 sequence (DNA): TGTGCCAGCCTCCTCGTAGCGGGAAGGCTAGCCAAAAACATTCAGTACTTC.

This clonotype has just one count. A read error is possible here, since a much larger clone lies one base away. The genes are TRBV6-6 and TRBJ1-5; D may be TRBD1 (5 bases). The CDR3 contains 15 residues. Germline CDR1 MNHNY, CDR2 SVGAGI (reference sequence). V was pared by 4 bases and J by 5 bases, with 15 bases between. CDR3 sequence (DNA): TGTGCCAGCAGTTTCGGGACGGCGGGGGATCAGCCCCAGCATTTT. The encoded protein is CASSFGTAGDQPQHF.

As concerns this clonotype: Likely a read error: the CDR3 ends without its conserved phenylalanine or tryptophan. V is TRBV20-1 and J is TRBJ2-7; possibly TRBD1 for D (6 bases). The CDR3 has 14 residues. With 6 bases removed from V and 0 bases from J, the gap between germline ends came to 15 bases. Germline V gene data show CDR1 as DFQATT and CDR2 as SNEGSKA (reference sequence). CDR3: CSATLQDSSYEQYS. CDR3 in DNA: TGCAGTGCAACCTTACAGGACAGCTCCTACGAGCAGTACTCC.

Details on this clonotype: Compared with germline, one end of the junction differs, possibly owing to a read error. The rearrangement joins TRBV28 to TRBJ1-5; 8 nucleotides line up with TRBD1. This CDR3 has 16 amino acids. Germline lookup yields CDR1 MDHEN and CDR2 SYDVKM. CDR3 in amino acids: CVSRQPGPTGGQPQQF. The DNA for the CDR3 is TGTGTCAGTAGACAACCGGGACCTACAGGGGGGCAGCCCCAGCAATTT.

This clonotype was seen many times. This chain connects TRBV11-2 to TRBJ2-1; TRBD2 agrees at 12 bases. Germline V gene lookup returns CDR1 SGHAT and CDR2 FQNNGV. The CDR3 runs 18 residues. The V and J ends lost 3 bases and 2 bases, in that order; junction bases with no gene match: 8. CDR3 residues: CASSFSTSGRGTYNEQFF. The CDR3 DNA sequence: TGTGCCAGCAGCTTTTCGACTAGCGGGAGAGGGACCTACAATGAGCAGTTCTTC.

This clonotype appeared many times. The rearrangement links TRBV20-1 to TRBJ2-3; 8 bases agree with TRBD2. CDR3 length: 16 residues. V lost 1 base, J lost 2 bases, and 8 bases stayed unmatched. The germline V gene has CDR1 DFQATT and CDR2 SNEGSKA (reference sequence). CDR3 amino acids: CSARGVVAGLTDTQYF. Here the CDR3 DNA reads TGCAGTGCTAGAGGCGTGGTAGCGGGGCTCACAGATACGCAGTATTTT.

As concerns this clonotype: This may come from a read error, since a much larger clone is one base off. The chain is built from TRBV20-1 and TRBJ2-1; 7 nucleotides agree with TRBD2. The CDR3 extends over 17 amino acids. Per the germline V gene, CDR1 is DFQATT and CDR2 is SNEGSKA (reference sequence). CDR3 sequence: CSARDWFGGSYGNEHFF. The DNA of the CDR3 is TGCAGTGCTAGAGATTGGTTCGGCGGGAGTTACGGGAATGAGCACTTCTTC.

Concerning this clonotype: Since a much larger clone is just one base distant, this may be a read error. The chain carries TRBV5-5 and TRBJ2-6, with TRBD1 as a possible D gene (5 bases). The CDR3 contains 15 residues. CDR1 is SGHKS, CDR2 YYEKEE, per germline (reference sequence). CDR3 amino acids: CASSPRYSGANVLAF. CDR3 coding DNA: TGTGCCAGCAGTCCACGGTACTCTGGGGCCAACGTCCTGGCTTTC.

About this clonotype: This CDR3 fails to terminate in the conserved phenylalanine or tryptophan, so it likely reflects a read error. This rearrangement joins TRBV11-2 to TRBJ2-5; TRBD2 agrees at 9 bases. Germline-derived CDR1 and CDR2 are SGHAT and FQNNGV. The CDR3 extends over 15 amino acids. V was pared by 5 bases and J by 7 bases, with 11 bases of the junction left unmatched. In DNA, the CDR3 is TGTGCCAGCAGCCGTGGGGCTAGCGGGATACGGACCCAGTACATC. Its translation: CASSRGASGIRTQYI.

At least ten counts were recorded for this clonotype. The rearrangement joins TRBV6-2 or TRBV6-3 to TRBJ2-3; 14 bases map to TRBD2. V lost 0 bases to trimming and J lost 2 bases; unmatched junction nucleotides: 1. CDR1 and CDR2 (germline): MNHEY, SVGEGT. The CDR3 extends over 17 amino acids. Here the CDR3 reads CASSYSGLAGDTDTQYF. The CDR3 bases are TGTGCCAGCAGTTACTCGGGACTAGCGGGAGACACAGATACGCAGTATTTT.

Turning to this clonotype: A much larger clone differs from this one at a single base, so this may be a read error. The conserved final phenylalanine or tryptophan is absent from the CDR3, which likely points to a read error. The chain has TRBV5-6 and TRBJ2-7; D ambiguous. CDR3 length: 13 amino acids. Germline CDR1 and CDR2: SGHDT and YYEEEE. V gave up 2 bases and J gave up 6 bases, with 12 bases separating them. The CDR3 nucleotides are TGTGCCAGCAGCTTCGGAGCTTTGGGCGAGCAGTACTTA. It yields the protein CASSFGALGEQYL.

To note about this clonotype: One end of the junction does not line up with germline, which may come from a read error. J is TRBJ2-7 and V is TRBV6-2 or TRBV6-3; perhaps TRBD2 as D (5 bases). The CDR3 length is 13 residues. Per the germline V gene, CDR1 is MNHEY and CDR2 is SVGEGT. This CDR3 reads CASTVDTNYERCF. The DNA for the CDR3 is TGTGCCAGCACAGTAGACACCAACTACGAGCGGTGCTTC.